This TCR beta chain was observed in a study of blood T cell repertoires in COVID-19. All enrollees were roughly 18 to 95 years old and from under 25 US areas. Cohorts were based on clinical histories the participants reported. Recovered Cohort 3 donors showed two negative PCRs, clearance, or symptom resolution. From germline, CDR1 is SGHTA and CDR2 FQGTGA. This CDR3 spans 13 amino acids. Trimming removed 5 bases at V and 2 bases at J, with 8 bases between. Original data processing: Amplifying reference gene primers gave estimates of nucleated cell counts. The method was immunoSEQ multiplex PCR; TCRdb's version includes in-frame clones alone and lacks a portion of them. From that table come the V and J calls and clone size; the DNA was used to work out D and trimming. The sample records 250,000 to 350,000 clones, over 75% being singletons.

The chain combines TRBV7-3 with TRBJ2-3, with unresolved D. Sequencing was performed on PBMCs or T cells enriched from blood (not recorded which). The clonotype was recovered from a woman aged 18-29 years who had recovered from COVID-19. The CDR3 here is CASSAQTTDTQYF. CDR3 in DNA: TGTGCCAGCAGCGCACAGACCACAGATACGCAGTATTTT.